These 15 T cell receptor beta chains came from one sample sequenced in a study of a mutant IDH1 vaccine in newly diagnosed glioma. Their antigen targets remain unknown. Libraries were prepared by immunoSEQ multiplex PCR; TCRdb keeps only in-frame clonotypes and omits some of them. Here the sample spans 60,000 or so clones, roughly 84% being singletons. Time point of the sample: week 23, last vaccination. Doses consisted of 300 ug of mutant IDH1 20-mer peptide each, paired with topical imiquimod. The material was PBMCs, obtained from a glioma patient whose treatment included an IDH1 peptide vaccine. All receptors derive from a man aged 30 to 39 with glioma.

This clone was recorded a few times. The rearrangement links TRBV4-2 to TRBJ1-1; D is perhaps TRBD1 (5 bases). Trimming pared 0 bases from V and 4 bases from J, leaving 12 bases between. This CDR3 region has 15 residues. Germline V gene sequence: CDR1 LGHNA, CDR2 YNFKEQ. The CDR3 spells CASSQEGTGSTEAFF. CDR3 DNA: TGTGCCAGCAGCCAAGAGGGGACGGGGAGCACTGAAGCTTTCTTT.

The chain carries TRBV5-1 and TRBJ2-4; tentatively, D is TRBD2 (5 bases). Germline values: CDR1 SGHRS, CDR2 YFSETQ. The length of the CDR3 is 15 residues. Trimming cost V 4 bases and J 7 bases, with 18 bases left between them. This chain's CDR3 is CASSLVMSGSNIQYF. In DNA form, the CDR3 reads TGCGCCAGCAGCCTGGTCATGAGCGGTTCCAACATTCAGTACTTC.

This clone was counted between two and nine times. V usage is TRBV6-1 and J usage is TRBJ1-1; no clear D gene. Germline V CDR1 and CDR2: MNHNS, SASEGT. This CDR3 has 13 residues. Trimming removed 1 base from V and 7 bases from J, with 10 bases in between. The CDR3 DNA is TGTGCCAGCAGTGAAGGTCCCCGGCGTGAAGCTTTCTTT. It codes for CASSEGPRREAFF.

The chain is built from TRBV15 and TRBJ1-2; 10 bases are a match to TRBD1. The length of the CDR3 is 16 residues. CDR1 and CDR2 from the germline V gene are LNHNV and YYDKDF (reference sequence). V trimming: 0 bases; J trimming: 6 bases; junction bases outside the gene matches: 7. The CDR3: CATSRDLTGTGDGYTF. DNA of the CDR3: TGTGCCACCAGCAGAGATCTGACCGGGACAGGGGATGGCTACACCTTC. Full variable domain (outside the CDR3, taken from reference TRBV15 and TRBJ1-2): DAMVIQNPRYQVTQFGKPVTLSCSQTLNHNVMYWYQQKSSQAPKLLFHYYDKDFNNEADTPDNFQSRRPNTSFCFLDIRSPGLGDTAMYLCATSRDLTGTGDGYTFGSGTRLTVV.

CDR3 in amino acids: CASSFTGTSGVNEQFF. CDR3 bases: TGTGCCAGCAGTTTTACCGGGACTAGCGGGGTAAATGAGCAGTTCTTC. V and J are TRBV6-5 and TRBJ2-1; 13 nucleotides match TRBD2. The CDR3 totals 16 residues. Losses at the gene ends were 4 bases for V and 7 bases for J; bases not matched to a gene: 7. Per germline, CDR1 MNHEY and CDR2 SVGAGI.

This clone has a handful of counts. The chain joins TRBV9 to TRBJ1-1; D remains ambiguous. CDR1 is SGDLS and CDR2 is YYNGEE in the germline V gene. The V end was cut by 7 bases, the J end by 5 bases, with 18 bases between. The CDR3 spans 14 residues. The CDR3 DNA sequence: TGTGCCAGCGGCGAGTCGAAGAGTAGAACTGAAGCTTTCTTT. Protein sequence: CASGESKSRTEAFF.

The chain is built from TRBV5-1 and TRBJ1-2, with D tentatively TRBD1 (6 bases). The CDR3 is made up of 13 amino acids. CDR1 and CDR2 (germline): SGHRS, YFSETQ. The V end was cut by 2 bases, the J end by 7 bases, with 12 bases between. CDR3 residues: CASSFYTGSGYTF. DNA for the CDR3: TGCGCCAGCAGCTTTTATACAGGGAGTGGCTACACCTTC.

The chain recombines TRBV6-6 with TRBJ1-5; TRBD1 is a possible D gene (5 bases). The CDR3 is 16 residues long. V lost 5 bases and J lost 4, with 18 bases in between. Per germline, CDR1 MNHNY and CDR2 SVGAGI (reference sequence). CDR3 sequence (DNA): TGTGCCAGCAGTGGGGAGGAGGGGCGTGGGAATCAGCCCCAGCATTTT. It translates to CASSGEEGRGNQPQHF.

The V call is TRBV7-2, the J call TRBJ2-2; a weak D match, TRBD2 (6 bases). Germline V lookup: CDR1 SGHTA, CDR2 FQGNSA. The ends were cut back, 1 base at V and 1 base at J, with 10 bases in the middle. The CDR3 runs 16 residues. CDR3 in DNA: TGTGCCAGCAGCTTAGTTAGGGGACTGAACACCGGGGAGCTGTTTTTT. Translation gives CASSLVRGLNTGELFF.

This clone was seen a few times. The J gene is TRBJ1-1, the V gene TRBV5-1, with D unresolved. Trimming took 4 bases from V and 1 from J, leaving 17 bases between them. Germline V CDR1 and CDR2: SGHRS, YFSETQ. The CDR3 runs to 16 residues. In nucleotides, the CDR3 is TGCGCCAGCAGCCCCGAATCCGGGCTAGGGAACACTGAAGCTTTCTTT. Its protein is CASSPESGLGNTEAFF.

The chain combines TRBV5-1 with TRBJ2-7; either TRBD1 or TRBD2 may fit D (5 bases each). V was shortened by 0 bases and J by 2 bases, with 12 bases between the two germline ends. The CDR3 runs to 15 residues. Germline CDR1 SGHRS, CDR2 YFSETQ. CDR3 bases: TGCGCCAGCAGCTTGGGGGGGTTCGGCGCCTACGAGCAGTACTTC. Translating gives CASSLGGFGAYEQYF.

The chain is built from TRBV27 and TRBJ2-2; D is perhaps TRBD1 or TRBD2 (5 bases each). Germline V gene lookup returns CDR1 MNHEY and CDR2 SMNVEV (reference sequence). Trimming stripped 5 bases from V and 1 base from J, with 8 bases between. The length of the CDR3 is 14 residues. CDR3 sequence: CASSGGLNTGELFF. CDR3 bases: TGTGCCAGCAGTGGGGGTCTGAACACCGGGGAGCTGTTTTTT.

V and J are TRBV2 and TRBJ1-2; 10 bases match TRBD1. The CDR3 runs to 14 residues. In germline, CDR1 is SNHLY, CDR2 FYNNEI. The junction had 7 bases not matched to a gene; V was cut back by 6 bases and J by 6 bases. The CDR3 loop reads CASSRDRGGDGYTF. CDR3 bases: TGTGCCAGCAGCAGGGACAGGGGAGGGGATGGCTACACCTTC.

The DNA for the CDR3 is TGTGCCAGCAGCTTATTTTACAACTCCTACGAGCAGTACTTC. As protein: CASSLFYNSYEQYF. The chain uses TRBV11-2 and TRBJ2-7; D not resolved. The CDR3 sequence is 14 residues long. From germline, CDR1 is SGHAT and CDR2 FQNNGV. V lost 2 bases and J 0 bases, leaving 8 bases between the germline ends.

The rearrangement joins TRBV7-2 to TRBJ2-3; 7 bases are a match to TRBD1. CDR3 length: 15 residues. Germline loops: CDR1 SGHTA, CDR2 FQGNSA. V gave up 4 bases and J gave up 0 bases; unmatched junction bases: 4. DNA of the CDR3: TGTGCCAGCAGCTCACAGGGGATTAGCACAGATACGCAGTATTTT. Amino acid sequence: CASSSQGISTDTQYF.